This TCR beta chain came from a study of blood T cell repertoires in COVID-19 (dated by TCRdb to the early 2020s). About the full investigation: Samples covering the acute and convalescent phases of COVID-19 were provided by collaborators in the United States, Italy and Spain. The sample metadata nearly always contained a de-identified subject ID, COVID-19 status, age in years and sex. A freely available public database, intended as a resource for researchers studying the immune response to SARS-CoV-2, is where the repertoires were released. The material from the prospective study consisted of cDNA or gDNA derived from T cells, B-cell-depleted T cells, or PBMCs. The samples were drawn from two sources: the first 160 participants of the ongoing ImmuneRACE study, and fewer than 1,500 subjects contributed by 6 global collaborators. Subjects who had been exposed to COVID-19, were actively infected with it, or had recovered from it provided the deeply sampled blood TCRbeta repertoires that made up the dataset. Where available, HLA class I and class II types were obtained from metadata supplied by the sample provider rather than from assay-based typing. The full study reports these points: How much clinical and demographic metadata was included differed by source and by participant, and the metadata was provided uncurated.

Via the germline V gene (reference sequence), CDR1 is GTSNPN and CDR2 SVGIG. The CDR3 holds 12 amino acids from the cysteine to the phenylalanine. The read is trimmed to its CDR3 DNA, 36 bases read in frame from base 1. V is reduced by 3 bases and J by 1 base, leaving a spacing of 6 bases between them. Participants in the prospective study were aged roughly 18 to 100 years, lived in 20 to 30 United States geographic areas, and enrolled through a virtual design. In the prospective study, participants were assigned to cohorts based on the clinical history participants reported in a screening survey and a study questionnaire. Recovered participants in ImmuneRACE Cohort 3 were defined as having two consecutive negative NP/OP PCR tests, clearance from a healthcare professional, or resolution of symptoms. In the prospective study, mobile phlebotomists collected whole blood, serum and a nasopharyngeal or oropharyngeal swab from each participant. Over an approximately 2-month period, participants in the prospective study had the option of providing additional blood draws and questionnaires. Before DNA extraction, prospective study blood samples were shipped either frozen or at room temperature.

The immunoSEQ Assay, a bias-controlled multiplex PCR, was used to amplify TCRbeta CDR3 regions from genomic DNA. The study's own analysis went as follows. Nucleated cell counts per sample were estimated from amplification of reference gene primers within the assay. To quantify the absolute abundance of each unique TCRbeta CDR3 rearrangement, sequence reads were collapsed and filtered. Productive Simpson clonality was computed per sample as the square root of Simpson's diversity index over productive rearrangements. TCRdb holds this immuneACCESS table with in-frame rearrangements only. Some clones are missing; in checked studies, unresolved V genes explain under half, and the rest has no known cause. That table supplies the V and J calls and clone size; D and trimming were determined from the DNA. This sample is represented by around 150,000 clones; over 75% of them were singletons. About 5.6% of the sample goes to the ten largest clones.

About this clone: No cognate antigen has been identified for it. No much larger clone exists at a distance of one base, and base qualities are not known.

The receptor comes from a man in his forties who had recovered from COVID-19. The chain employs TRBV30 and TRBJ1-1; the D gene is unclear. Sequenced sample: PBMCs or T cells enriched from blood (not recorded which). The nucleotide sequence is given as TGTGCCTGGAGGGGAGGGAACACTGAAGCTTTCTTT. It codes for CAWRGGNTEAFF.